This note documents a single T cell receptor beta chain sequence. Its cognate antigen is unknown. From germline, CDR1 is SGHVS and CDR2 FQNEAQ. J was trimmed by 2 bases and V by 1 base; bases with no gene match: 11. This CDR3 contains 18 residues. These data are taken from a study of cytomegalovirus exposure and HLA in healthy donors. Study observations and caveats: Previous analysis showed most TCR beta V segments were productive about 90% or about 30% of the time. In most subjects, TCR beta sequences reportedly gave accurate predictions of HLA-A and HLA-B alleles. Compared with the roughly 700-donor mean, an Asian-associated ancestry cluster reportedly had fewer N-insertions, according to a later analysis. Per a later analysis, HLA-associated TCR beta chains showed more clonal expansion than other, equally common TCR beta chains.

The PCR made use of 60 Vbeta and 13 Jbeta primers. Assay: immunoSEQ multiplex PCR; the TCRdb copy retains only in-frame clones and omits some. The sample has 150,000 to 200,000 clones, over 70% seen once. The sequencing sample was made of PBMCs. This TCR was sampled from a woman aged 50 to 65 in good health and CMV-seronegative. The chain is built from TRBV7-8 and TRBJ2-4, with TRBD2 matching over 7 bases. In DNA form, the CDR3 reads TGTGCCAGCAGCTTAGGGGGGAGGGGATCGGTTACCAAAAACATTCAGTACTTC. Translation gives CASSLGGRGSVTKNIQYF.